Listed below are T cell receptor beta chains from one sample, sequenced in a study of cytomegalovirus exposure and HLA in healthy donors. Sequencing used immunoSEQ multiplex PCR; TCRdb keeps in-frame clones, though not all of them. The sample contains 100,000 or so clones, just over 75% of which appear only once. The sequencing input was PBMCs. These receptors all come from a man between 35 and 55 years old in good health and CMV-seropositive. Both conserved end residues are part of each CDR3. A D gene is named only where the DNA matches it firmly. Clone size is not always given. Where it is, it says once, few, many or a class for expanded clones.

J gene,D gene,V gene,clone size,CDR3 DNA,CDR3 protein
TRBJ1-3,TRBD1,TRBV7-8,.,TGTGCCAGCAGCTTAGGGGGACAGGGACACTCTGGAAACACCATATATTTT,CASSLGGQGHSGNTIYF
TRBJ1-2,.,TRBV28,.,TGTGCCCTACGGATCGGAGGTGGCTACACCTTC,CALRIGGGYTF
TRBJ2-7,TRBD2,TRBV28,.,TGTGCCAGCAGTTTAACGGGGGGCGAGCAGTACTTC,CASSLTGGEQYF
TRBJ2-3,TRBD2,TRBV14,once,TGTGCCAGCAGCCAAGCTGGTCGGGGGGGCACAGATACGCAGTATTTT,CASSQAGRGGTDTQYF
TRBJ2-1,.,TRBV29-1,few,TGCAGCGTTGACCTCTCAACCCGGGGGAACTACAATGAGCAGTTCTTC,CSVDLSTRGNYNEQFF
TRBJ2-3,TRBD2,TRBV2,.,TGTGCCAGCAGGGCGACTAGCGGGGGCACAGATACGCAGTATTTT,CASRATSGGTDTQYF
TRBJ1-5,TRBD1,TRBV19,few,TGTGCCAGTAGTACGCTCCCCGGGCAGGGGGCGAGTCAGCCCCAGCATTTT,CASSTLPGQGASQPQHF
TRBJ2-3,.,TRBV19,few,TGTGCCAGTGGAGAGGTGGCAGCAGATACGCAGTATTTT,CASGEVAADTQYF
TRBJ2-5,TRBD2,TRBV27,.,TGTGCCAGCAGTTCTCTCTGGACTAGCGGAAAAAAAGAGACCCAGTACTTC,CASSSLWTSGKKETQYF
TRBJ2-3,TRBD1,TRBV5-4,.,TGTGCCAGCAGCTTGGGGGACAGTAAGGATACGCAGTATTTT,CASSLGDSKDTQYF
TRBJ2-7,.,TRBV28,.,TGTGCCAGTTGTATTGAGTGGTACGAGCAGTACTTC,CASCIEWYEQYF
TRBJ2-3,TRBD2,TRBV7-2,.,TGTGCCAGCAGCTTAGTTAGGGCTAGCGGGGGGGCGGGGGATACGCAGTATTTT,CASSLVRASGGAGDTQYF
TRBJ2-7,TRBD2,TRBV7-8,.,TGTGCCAGCAGCTTAGTGGCTAGCGGGCGCTACGAGCAGTACTTC,CASSLVASGRYEQYF
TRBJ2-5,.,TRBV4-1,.,TGCGCCAGCAGCCAAACTCCGGGACATCTGCAAGAGACCCAGTACTTC,CASSQTPGHLQETQYF
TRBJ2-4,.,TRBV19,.,TGTGCCAGTAGTATAACGCCCTCCCAGGGCATTCAGTACTTC,CASSITPSQGIQYF
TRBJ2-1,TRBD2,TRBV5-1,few,TGCGCCAGCAGCTTTAGGCTAGCGGCCTACAATGAGCAGTTCTTC,CASSFRLAAYNEQFF
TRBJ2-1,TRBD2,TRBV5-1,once,TGCGCCAGCAGCTTGGTAGTTTCGGGAGGATTGACCGATGAGCAGTTCTTC,CASSLVVSGGLTDEQFF
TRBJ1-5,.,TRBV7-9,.,TGTGCCAGCAGCTTAGAGGTTGGACTGCGGGCGAGCAATCAGCCCCAGCATTTT,CASSLEVGLRASNQPQHF
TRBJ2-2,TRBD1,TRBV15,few,TGTGCCACCAGCAGAGACTTGGACAGGGAGGACACCGGGGAGCTGTTTTTT,CATSRDLDREDTGELFF
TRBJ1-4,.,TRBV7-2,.,TGTGCCAGCAGCTTCCGTCGCGATAATGAAAAACTGTTTTTT,CASSFRRDNEKLFF
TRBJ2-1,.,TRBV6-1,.,TGTGCCAGCGGTTTTCAGGGTGGCCCCACCAATGAGCAGTTCTTC,CASGFQGGPTNEQFF
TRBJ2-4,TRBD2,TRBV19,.,TGTGCCAGTAGTTTGCAAGGGACTAGCGGTCCCAAAAACATTCAGTACTTC,CASSLQGTSGPKNIQYF
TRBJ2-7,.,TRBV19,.,TGTGCCAGTACCCCCGGCAGCGCCTACGAGCAGTACTTC,CASTPGSAYEQYF
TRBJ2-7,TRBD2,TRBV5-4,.,TGTGCCAGCAGCCTGCTAGCGGGGACTTTAGCGCAGTACTTC,CASSLLAGTLAQYF
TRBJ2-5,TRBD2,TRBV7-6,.,TGTGCCAGCAGCCCTCCGGGGGCGGGGGGAGAGACCCAGTACTTC,CASSPPGAGGETQYF
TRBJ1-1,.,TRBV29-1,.,TGCGGCGCCGTGGGGACTGGGAACACTGAAGCTTTCTTT,CGAVGTGNTEAFF
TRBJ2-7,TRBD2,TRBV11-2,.,TGTGCCAGCAGCTTAGTCGGTGCGGGAGGGCCTTCATACGAGCAGTACTTC,CASSLVGAGGPSYEQYF
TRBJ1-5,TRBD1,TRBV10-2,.,TGCGCCAGCAGAGGACAGGGCAATCAGCCCCAGCATTTT,CASRGQGNQPQHF
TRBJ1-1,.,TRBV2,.,TGTGCCAGCAGCCTTCGACAGCAACAAATGAACACTGAAGCTTTCTTT,CASSLRQQQMNTEAFF
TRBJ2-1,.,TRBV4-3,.,TGCGCCAGCAGCCAAGGGGGCGAGACCTACAATGAGCAGTTCTTC,CASSQGGETYNEQFF
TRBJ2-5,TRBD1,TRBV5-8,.,TGTGCCAGCAGCAGGACAGGGGGCGTTGGGGAGACCCAGTACTTC,CASSRTGGVGETQYF
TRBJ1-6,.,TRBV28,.,TGTGCCAGCGGGCAGCGGGGAGAAAATTCACCCCTCCACTTT,CASGQRGENSPLHF
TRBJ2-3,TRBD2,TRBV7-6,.,TGTGCCAGCAGCTTAGGCGGGGGGGCCGTAGATACGCAGTATTTT,CASSLGGGAVDTQYF
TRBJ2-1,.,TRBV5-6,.,TGTGCCAGCAGCTTCCGGGACATCTACAATGAGCAGTTCTTC,CASSFRDIYNEQFF
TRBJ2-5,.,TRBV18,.,TGTGCCAGCTCACCATCGATGGAGAGCGGCCAGTACTTC,CASSPSMESGQYF
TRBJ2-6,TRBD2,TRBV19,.,TGTGCCAGTAGTAGCTATGGGGAGGGAATGGGGGCCAACGTCCTGACTTTC,CASSSYGEGMGANVLTF
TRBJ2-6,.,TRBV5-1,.,TGCGCCAGCAGCTTCGGCCATGGTGGCTCTGGGGCCAACGGCCTGACTTTC,CASSFGHGGSGANGLTF
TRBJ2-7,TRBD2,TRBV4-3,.,TGCGCCAGCAGCCAAGAGTCGCTAGCGGACTACGAGCAGTACTTC,CASSQESLADYEQYF
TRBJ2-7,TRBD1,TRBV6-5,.,TGTGCCAGCACCTTACAGGGGGTCGGTTCCCACGAGCAGTACTTC,CASTLQGVGSHEQYF
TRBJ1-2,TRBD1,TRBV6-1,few,TGTGCCAGCAGTAGGGACAGGTCCTATGGCTACACCTTC,CASSRDRSYGYTF
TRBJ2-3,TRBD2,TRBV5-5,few,TGTGCCAGCAGCTTGGCGGGGGGGGGCGGGACAGATACGCAGTATTTT,CASSLAGGGGTDTQYF
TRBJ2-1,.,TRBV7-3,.,TGTGCCAGCAGCTCTGGCGGGACCTCCTACAATGAGCAGTTCTTC,CASSSGGTSYNEQFF